This T cell receptor (beta chain) was observed in a study of T cells in Graves' hyperthyroidism and ophthalmopathy. From RNA transcripts, TCR beta CDR3 regions were amplified. A first-round RT-PCR of the TCR CDR3 used the HTBI primer set. One entry per CDR3 protein results from TCRdb running MiXCR on the multiplex PCR reads. This sample carries roughly 500,000 distinct CDR3 sequences, roughly 23% of them seen once, and the ten largest clones take about 53%. Isolation of PBMCs was performed on around 9.3 ml fresh peripheral blood. The CDR3 has 14 amino acids. The J segment lost 4 bases and the V segment lost 3 bases, leaving 6 bases of the junction unmatched. Germline CDR1 and CDR2: DFQATT and SNEGSKA (reference sequence). The study's findings and limits: A median around 6 months before onset, the model predicted ophthalmopathy. Most clonotypes that expanded in the thyroid above 0.001 also showed up in blood.

This clonotype showed up just a few times. Antigen: not known. The sample comprised blood. This receptor was identified in a woman in her 70s with Graves' ophthalmopathy. The V call is TRBV20-1, the J call TRBJ2-5; 9 bases line up with TRBD2. The CDR3 sequence is CSASAGGPRETQYF. The CDR3 DNA follows: TGCAGTGCTAGCGCGGGAGGGCCCCGAGAGACCCAGTACTTC.